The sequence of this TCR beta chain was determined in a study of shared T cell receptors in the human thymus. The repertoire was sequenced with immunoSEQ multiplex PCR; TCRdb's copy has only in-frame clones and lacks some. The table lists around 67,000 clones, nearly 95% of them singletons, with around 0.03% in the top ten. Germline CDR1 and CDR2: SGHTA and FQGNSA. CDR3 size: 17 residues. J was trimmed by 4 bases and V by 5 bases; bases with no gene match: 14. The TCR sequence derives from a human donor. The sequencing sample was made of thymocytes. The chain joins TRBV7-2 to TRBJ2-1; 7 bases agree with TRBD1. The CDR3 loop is CASSRTPPGQRYNEQFF. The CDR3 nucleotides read TGTGCCAGCAGCCGGACCCCCCCGGGACAGAGATACAATGAGCAGTTCTTC.